The sequence of this T cell receptor (beta chain) was determined in a study of shared clonotypes between healthy human individuals. Study-wide results and caveats: It was the non-shared clonotypes that had lower generation probabilities than clonotypes shared by all four donors.

A word on this clone: Its antigen remains unknown.

Germline CDR1 SEHNR, CDR2 FQNEAQ (reference sequence). Trimming stripped 5 bases from V and 8 bases from J, with 25 bases between. This CDR3 is built from 18 residues. Genomic DNA (from each subset) was split evenly across several immunoSEQ plates. The assay was immunoSEQ multiplex PCR, and TCRdb's table has in-frame clones only and misses some. The sample holds some 2,500,000 clones, approximately 90% seen once. Sequenced material: naive CD4+ T cells from PBMCs. Regarding subset: CD45RA+ positively selected. This rearrangement joins TRBV7-9 to TRBJ2-6; D is perhaps TRBD1 or TRBD2 (5 bases each). The TCR originated in a man between 18 and 29 years old in good health. Some clones in this sample may be carry-over from other donors' samples. CDR3 sequence (DNA): TGTGCCAGCAGCCGAACCGACGGGGCCCTATCCGGGACCAACGTCCTGACTTTC. Translated: CASSRTDGALSGTNVLTF.